These 31 T cell receptor beta chains were sequenced from one sample in a study of cytomegalovirus exposure and HLA in healthy donors (dated by TCRdb to the late 2010s). The library was prepared using the immunoSEQ multiplex PCR assay. For the multiplex PCR, a mixture combining 60 forward primers for TCR Vbeta segments and 13 reverse primers for TCR Jbeta segments was used. Drawn from immuneACCESS, this table holds only the in-frame rearrangements with V and J called that TCRdb kept. Clones are partly lost; checked studies trace under half to an unresolved V gene and leave the rest unexplained. The sample table contains approximately 120,000 clones; only one count was recorded for 73% of them. 4% to 5.5% of the sample is in the top ten clones. Input material: PBMCs. These receptors were collected from a man aged 55-75 years in good health and CMV-seropositive.

The chain couples TRBV6-5 to TRBJ2-7; a possible D gene is TRBD1 (6 bases). The V and J ends lost 6 bases and 4 bases respectively, with 10 bases between them. The CDR3 is 12 residues long. The germline CDR1 and CDR2 sequences are MNHEY and SVGAGI. The CDR3 region is CASRQGFYEQYF. For the CDR3, the DNA is TGTGCCAGCAGACAGGGTTTTTACGAGCAGTACTTC.

The J gene is TRBJ1-5, the V gene TRBV19; D is ambiguous. V shed 5 bases and J shed 9 bases, with 26 bases lying between them. The V gene's germline CDR1 is LNHDA and CDR2 SQIVND (reference sequence). CDR3 length: 17 amino acids. CDR3 residues: CASSRGVFGSRGLPQHF. The CDR3, as DNA: TGTGCCAGTAGTCGCGGAGTTTTTGGGTCAAGAGGACTGCCCCAGCATTTT.

This chain connects TRBV6-6 to TRBJ2-1; 10 bases line up with TRBD2. J was trimmed by 13 bases and V by 3 bases; bases with no gene match: 12. This CDR3 is built from 15 residues. From germline, CDR1 is MNHNY and CDR2 SVGAGI (reference sequence). For the CDR3, the DNA is TGTGCCAGCAGTTATGGGGAGCGGGGGGGACTTGGTCAGTTCTTC. It specifies CASSYGERGGLGQFF.

There are a few counts of this clone. The rearrangement joins TRBV13 to TRBJ2-7; 8 bases align to TRBD1. This CDR3 region has 15 residues. V lost 3 bases, J lost 2 bases, and 6 bases stayed unmatched. Germline V lookup: CDR1 PRHDT, CDR2 FYEKMQ (reference sequence). CDR3 protein: CASSLTGAGAYEQYF. The CDR3 nucleotides are TGTGCCAGCAGCTTGACAGGGGCCGGCGCCTACGAGCAGTACTTC.

The chain couples TRBV11-2 to TRBJ1-5, with D maybe TRBD1 (6 bases). CDR3 length: 14 amino acids. In germline, CDR1 is SGHAT, CDR2 FQNNGV. V lost 5 bases, J lost 8 bases, and 16 bases lay in between. CDR3 protein: CASSDRGGGEPQHF. The CDR3 DNA reads TGTGCCAGCAGCGACCGGGGAGGGGGGGAGCCCCAGCATTTT. Looking up the rest from reference TRBV11-2 and TRBJ1-5 gives the full variable domain: EAGVAQSPRYKIIEKRQSVAFWCNPISGHATLYWYQQILGQGPKLLIQFQNNGVVDDSQLPKDRFSAERLKGVDSTLKIQPAKLEDSAVYLCASSDRGGGEPQHFGDGTRLSIL.

This rearrangement joins TRBV28 to TRBJ1-1; 8 bases are a match to TRBD1. Germline V gene data show CDR1 as MDHEN and CDR2 as SYDVKM. The trim removed 5 bases at V and 5 bases at J, leaving 10 bases unmatched. This CDR3 region has 15 residues. Here the CDR3 DNA reads TGTGCCAGCAGTCAGACAGGGGTAAGTCAGACTGAAGCTTTCTTT. Its translation is CASSQTGVSQTEAFF.

The chain uses TRBV7-3 and TRBJ1-1; 8 positions match TRBD1. The CDR3 has 16 amino acids. V trimming: 4 bases; J trimming: 1 base; junction bases outside the gene matches: 8. Germline V CDR1 and CDR2: SGHTA, FQGTGA. CDR3 nucleotide sequence: TGTGCCAGCAGCTCCGGGACAGGAGCTTCGAACACTGAAGCTTTCTTT. Protein product: CASSSGTGASNTEAFF.

This clone was picked up one time. The chain has TRBV2 and TRBJ2-3, with 7 bases matching TRBD2. Looked up from germline, CDR1 is SNHLY and CDR2 is FYNNEI. The trim removed 8 bases at V and 0 bases at J, leaving 14 bases unmatched. CDR3 length: 17 residues. The CDR3: CASDLGIVRGSTDTQYF. CDR3 nucleotides: TGTGCCAGCGACCTCGGTATAGTGCGGGGGAGCACAGATACGCAGTATTTT. Combining the CDR3 with reference TRBV2 and TRBJ2-3 gives the whole variable domain EPEVTQTPSHQVTQMGQEVILRCVPISNHLYFYWYRQILGQKVEFLVSFYNNEISEKSEIFDDQFSVERPDGSNFTLKIRSTKLEDSAMYFCASDLGIVRGSTDTQYFGPGTRLTVL.

The V call is TRBV30, the J call TRBJ1-4, with D uncertain. The germline V gene has CDR1 GTSNPN and CDR2 SVGIG (reference sequence). V was cut by 8 bases and J by 5 bases, with 12 bases left in between. The CDR3 contains 12 residues. For the CDR3, the DNA is TGTGCCAGTAGAAGAGGGAATGAAAAACTGTTTTTT. Protein: CASRRGNEKLFF. Complete variable domain (other parts from reference TRBV30 and TRBJ1-4): SQTIHQWPATLVQPVGSPLSLECTVEGTSNPNLYWYRQAAGRGLQLLFYSVGIGQISSEVPQNLSASRPQDRQFILSSKKLLLSDSGFYLCASRRGNEKLFFGSGTQLSVL.

This rearrangement joins TRBV2 to TRBJ2-1; TRBD2 matches at 8 bases. Trimming took 6 bases from V and 8 from J; bases not matched to a gene: 12. Per germline, CDR1 SNHLY and CDR2 FYNNEI. This CDR3 has 15 amino acids. The CDR3 sequence is CASSELGTGGDEQFF. CDR3 bases: TGTGCCAGCAGCGAACTCGGAACGGGAGGGGATGAGCAGTTCTTC.

The rearrangement links TRBV5-1 to TRBJ1-3; weak D call: TRBD1 (5 bases). Germline lookup yields CDR1 SGHRS and CDR2 YFSETQ. The CDR3 extends over 15 amino acids. V was shortened by 1 base and J by 2 bases, with 10 bases between the two germline ends. CDR3 in amino acids: CASSLIGVAGNTIYF. In nucleotides, the CDR3 is TGCGCCAGCAGCTTGATAGGGGTTGCTGGAAACACCATATATTTT.

This chain links TRBV5-1 with TRBJ2-6, with D possibly matching TRBD2 (7 bases). V was clipped by 5 bases and J by 1 base, with 22 bases between them. The CDR3 has 19 amino acids. Germline-derived CDR1 and CDR2 are SGHRS and YFSETQ. In DNA, the CDR3 is TGCGCCAGCAGACCCGAGGGGGGGCACTTAAGTTCTGGGGCCAACGTCCTGACTTTC. This codes for CASRPEGGHLSSGANVLTF.

This clone has just a few counts. The V call is TRBV2, the J call TRBJ1-2, with TRBD1 identical over 9 bases. Germline CDR1 is SNHLY and CDR2 is FYNNEI. Germline trimming cut 6 bases from V and 7 bases from J; bases unmatched to any gene: 9. The length of the CDR3 is 14 residues. Here the CDR3 reads CASRVTGGSGGYTF. For the CDR3, the DNA is TGTGCCAGCAGAGTCACAGGGGGCTCAGGTGGCTACACCTTC.

The V and J genes are TRBV6-5 and TRBJ2-7; D is possibly TRBD1 (5 bases). Germline V gene sequence: CDR1 MNHEY, CDR2 SVGAGI. The CDR3 runs to 15 residues. Between the trimmed V and J ends, which lost 2 bases and 2 bases, there was a span of 13 bases. The DNA for the CDR3 is TGTGCCAGCAGTTACCAGGGTGGCACCACCTACGAGCAGTACTTC. Translated, it gives CASSYQGGTTYEQYF.

This chain connects TRBV11-2 to TRBJ1-2, with 7 bases matching TRBD1. CDR3 length equals 14 residues. V shed 5 bases and J 8 bases; nucleotides not matched to a gene: 11. CDR1 and CDR2 (germline): SGHAT, FQNNGV. The CDR3 loop is CASSQDRVREGYTF. The CDR3, as DNA: TGTGCCAGCAGCCAAGACAGGGTTCGGGAGGGCTACACCTTC.

This clone was seen a single time. The V gene is TRBV25-1, the J gene TRBJ2-1; possible D gene TRBD1, 5 bases. Germline V lookup: CDR1 MGHDK, CDR2 SYGVNS. The CDR3 is 16 amino acids. The V end was cut by 0 bases, the J end by 6 bases, with 15 bases between. This CDR3 is CASSEYMGPSGNEQFF. The CDR3, as DNA: TGTGCCAGCAGTGAATATATGGGGCCCTCGGGCAATGAGCAGTTCTTC.

The gene calls are TRBV2 and TRBJ2-2, with D possibly matching TRBD1 (6 bases). Per germline, CDR1 SNHLY and CDR2 FYNNEI. Trimming left V 7 bases short and J 2 bases short, with 11 bases between. The CDR3 totals 14 residues. The DNA of the CDR3 is TGTGCCAGCACTCGGACAGCAAACACCGGGGAGCTGTTTTTT. This translates into CASTRTANTGELFF.

J is TRBJ2-7 and V is TRBV7-2; possibly TRBD2 for D (6 bases). The CDR3 runs 14 residues. Germline V gene data show CDR1 as SGHTA and CDR2 as FQGNSA. With 1 base removed from V and 3 bases from J, the gap between germline ends came to 10 bases. CDR3 protein: CASSLGGGSYEQYF. The DNA of the CDR3 is TGTGCCAGCAGCTTAGGTGGGGGGAGCTACGAGCAGTACTTC.

The chain is built from TRBV5-4 and TRBJ2-3; D is ambiguous. Trimming left V 1 base short and J 2 bases short, with 5 bases between. Germline V gene lookup returns CDR1 SGHNT and CDR2 YYREEE (reference sequence). The CDR3 is made up of 13 amino acids. The CDR3 DNA follows: TGTGCCAGCAGCTTGCAGGCCACAGATACGCAGTATTTT. It codes for CASSLQATDTQYF.

This clone was counted between two and nine times. V gene TRBV2 combines with J gene TRBJ2-3; no clear D. Per the germline V gene, CDR1 is SNHLY and CDR2 is FYNNEI. V was trimmed by 6 bases and J by 4 bases, leaving 11 bases between them. This CDR3 is 13 amino acids long. CDR3 nucleotides: TGTGCCAGCAGAACAACATCCGCAGATACGCAGTATTTT. Translating gives CASRTTSADTQYF.

V is TRBV19 and J is TRBJ2-5; 10 positions agree with TRBD1. V trimming: 3 bases; J trimming: 4 bases; junction bases outside the gene matches: 5. This CDR3 contains 15 residues. The germline V gene encodes CDR1 LNHDA and CDR2 SQIVND (reference sequence). CDR3 DNA sequence: TGTGCCAGTAGTATCAGCCGGGACAGGGGAGAGACCCAGTACTTC. It codes for CASSISRDRGETQYF. The variable domain in full, with the rest retrieved from reference TRBV19 and TRBJ2-5, is DGGITQSPKYLFRKEGQNVTLSCEQNLNHDAMYWYRQDPGQGLRLIYYSQIVNDFQKGDIAEGYSVSREKKESFPLTVTSAQKNPTAFYLCASSISRDRGETQYFGPGTRLLVL.

This clone appeared a few times. The junction does not match germline at one end; this may be a read error. The chain uses TRBV7-3 and TRBJ2-2; the match to TRBD1 covers 8 bases. CDR3 size: 16 residues. The germline V gene encodes CDR1 SGHTA and CDR2 FQGTGA. The CDR3 region has the DNA TGTGCCAGCAGCTTCCAGGGGGCAGGGAACGCCGGGGAGCTGTTTTTT. Amino acids: CASSFQGAGNAGELFF.

The chain couples TRBV7-3 to TRBJ1-1; possibly TRBD1 for D (6 bases). The germline V gene has CDR1 SGHTA and CDR2 FQGTGA. Trimming shortened V by 4 bases and J by 3 bases, and 12 bases separated the two germline ends. This CDR3 spans 14 amino acids. The CDR3 is CASSSRTDHTEAFF. The CDR3 coding sequence is TGTGCCAGCAGCTCTCGGACAGACCACACTGAAGCTTTCTTT.

CDR3 nucleotide sequence: TGTGCCCTACGCGCCGGGGGTGAGCAGTTCTTC. This encodes CALRAGGEQFF. The V call is TRBV7-9, the J call TRBJ2-1; D possibly corresponds to TRBD2 (6 bases). V lost 11 bases and J lost 9, with 14 bases in between. This CDR3 is 11 amino acids long. The germline gives CDR1 SEHNR, CDR2 FQNEAQ (reference sequence).

In DNA form, the CDR3 reads TGTGCCAGTAGTAGAGGACAGGTTTTCGACGAGCAGTACTTC. It yields the protein CASSRGQVFDEQYF. The chain carries TRBV19 and TRBJ2-7; 7 bases line up with TRBD1. This CDR3 region has 14 residues. Trimming took 4 bases from V and 5 from J; bases not matched to a gene: 8. Germline-derived CDR1 and CDR2 are LNHDA and SQIVND (reference sequence).

The V call is TRBV7-3, the J call TRBJ2-1; TRBD1 agrees at 7 bases. CDR1 and CDR2 (germline): SGHTA, FQGTGA. CDR3 length: 14 residues. The V segment lost 5 bases and the J segment 7 bases; nucleotides outside the gene matches: 8. The DNA for the CDR3 is TGTGCCAGCAGCCCCCCAGGGGGAGCGAATGAGCAGTTCTTC. This codes for CASSPPGGANEQFF.

The genes are TRBV28 and TRBJ2-2; 10 nucleotides align to TRBD1. Germline CDR1 MDHEN, CDR2 SYDVKM. The CDR3 has 15 residues. V trimming: 8 bases; J trimming: 6 bases; junction bases outside the gene matches: 9. The CDR3 protein is CASQSGTGAPGELFF. Written as DNA, the CDR3 is TGTGCCAGCCAATCCGGGACAGGGGCTCCCGGGGAGCTGTTTTTT.

This chain uses TRBV30 with TRBJ2-2; 8 bases fit TRBD1. The CDR3 runs to 14 residues. V dropped 3 bases and J dropped 6; count of bases not matched to a gene: 6. Germline V gene lookup returns CDR1 GTSNPN and CDR2 SVGIG (reference sequence). The CDR3 spells CAWRRTGWAGELFF. The DNA of the CDR3 is TGTGCCTGGAGGCGGACAGGGTGGGCCGGGGAGCTGTTTTTT.

In this sample, this clone turned up once. The chain recombines TRBV30 with TRBJ2-2; TRBD2 agrees at 10 bases. This CDR3 has 13 amino acids. Germline lookup yields CDR1 GTSNPN and CDR2 SVGIG (reference sequence). With V trimmed by 4 bases and J by 6 bases, 2 bases remained unmatched. The CDR3 DNA is TGTGCCTGGACTAGCGGGGGCCCCGGGGAGCTGTTTTTT. Amino acids: CAWTSGGPGELFF. Complete variable domain (other parts from reference TRBV30 and TRBJ2-2): SQTIHQWPATLVQPVGSPLSLECTVEGTSNPNLYWYRQAAGRGLQLLFYSVGIGQISSEVPQNLSASRPQDRQFILSSKKLLLSDSGFYLCAWTSGGPGELFFGEGSRLTVL.

This chain connects TRBV19 to TRBJ1-5; possibly TRBD1 for D (6 bases). V lost 5 bases and J lost 7, with 12 bases in between. CDR3 length equals 13 residues. Germline V lookup: CDR1 LNHDA, CDR2 SQIVND (reference sequence). The CDR3 reads CASSVQGRQPQHF. CDR3 nucleotides: TGTGCCAGTAGTGTCCAGGGGCGGCAGCCCCAGCATTTT.

Only a few counts were recorded for this clone. The gene calls are TRBV2 and TRBJ1-3; D uncertain. V gave up 7 bases and J gave up 0 bases, with 7 bases separating them. Germline V gives CDR1 SNHLY, CDR2 FYNNEI. The length of the CDR3 is 13 residues. CDR3 in amino acids: CASKGDSGNTIYF. CDR3 nucleotide sequence: TGTGCCAGCAAAGGAGACTCTGGAAACACCATATATTTT. The variable domain in full, with the rest retrieved from reference TRBV2 and TRBJ1-3, is EPEVTQTPSHQVTQMGQEVILRCVPISNHLYFYWYRQILGQKVEFLVSFYNNEISEKSEIFDDQFSVERPDGSNFTLKIRSTKLEDSAMYFCASKGDSGNTIYFGEGSWLTVV.